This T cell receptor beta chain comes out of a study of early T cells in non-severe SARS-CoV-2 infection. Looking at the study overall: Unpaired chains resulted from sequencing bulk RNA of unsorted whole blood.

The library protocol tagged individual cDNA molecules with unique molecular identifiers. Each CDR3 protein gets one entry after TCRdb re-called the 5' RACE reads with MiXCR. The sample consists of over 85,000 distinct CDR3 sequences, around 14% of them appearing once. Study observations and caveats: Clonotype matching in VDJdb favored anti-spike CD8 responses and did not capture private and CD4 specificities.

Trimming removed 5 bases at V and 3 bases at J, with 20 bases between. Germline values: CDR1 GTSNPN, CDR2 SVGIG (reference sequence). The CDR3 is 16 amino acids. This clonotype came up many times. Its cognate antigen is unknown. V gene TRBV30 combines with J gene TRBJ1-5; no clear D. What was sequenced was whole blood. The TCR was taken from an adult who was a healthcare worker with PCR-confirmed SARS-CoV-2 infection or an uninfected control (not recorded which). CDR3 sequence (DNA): TGTGCCTGGTCCCCGGCCGTAGCCCTATCCAATCAGCCCCAGCATTTT. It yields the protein CAWSPAVALSNQPQHF.